This is a list of T cell receptor beta chains from one sample in a study of T cell repertoires in cytomegalovirus infection. TCRdb recomputed calls from the reads with MiXCR, one row per CDR3 protein. The data contain about 220,000 distinct CDR3 sequences, roughly two fifths of them singletons. Their target antigens are unknown. The sequencing here drew on CD8+ T cells from cultured PBMCs, taken from culture after CMV antigen stimulation. All receptors derive from a human donor in good health (CMV status not recorded). Some clones in this sample may be carry-over from other donors' samples. Both conserved end residues are part of each CDR3. Fields, in order: D gene, V gene, J gene, clone size, CDR3 protein, CDR3 DNA. A D gene is named only where the DNA matches it firmly. Rows give clone size only sometimes, using once, few, many, or a class for an expanded clone.

NA	TRBV19	TRBJ2-7	few	CASTPSGSGVSEQYF	TGTGCCAGTACTCCTTCGGGCAGTGGGGTCTCCGAGCAGTACTTC
NA	TRBV7-8	TRBJ2-7	few	CASSLGGGRTPYEQYF	TGTGCCAGCAGCTTAGGAGGGGGACGGACACCCTACGAGCAGTACTTC
TRBD1	TRBV7-3	TRBJ2-7	many	CASSLSEGTGGQQYF	TGTGCCAGCAGCTTAAGCGAGGGGACAGGGGGCCAGCAGTACTTC
NA	TRBV9	TRBJ1-1	NA	CASSTSGGRTEAFF	TGTGCCAGCAGCACTTCTGGGGGACGGACTGAAGCTTTCTTT
NA	TRBV20-1	TRBJ2-2	NA	CSAGRDRNTGELFF	TGCAGTGCTGGGCGGGACAGAAACACCGGGGAGCTGTTTTTT
NA	TRBV20-1	TRBJ2-7	NA	CSARLSSYEQYF	TGCAGTGCTAGATTGAGCTCCTACGAGCAGTACTTC
TRBD1	TRBV4-2	TRBJ2-7	once	CASSQGGQGDEQYF	TGTGCCAGCAGCCAAGGTGGACAGGGAGACGAGCAGTACTTC
NA	TRBV19	TRBJ1-5	NA	CASSRDAAASNQPQHF	TGTGCCAGTAGTAGGGACGCGGCAGCCAGCAATCAGCCCCAGCATTTT
NA	TRBV7-9	TRBJ2-7	NA	CASSSTDYEQYF	TGTGCCAGCAGCTCGACAGACTACGAGCAGTACTTC
NA	TRBV7-2	TRBJ2-1	few	CASSLEVSRRGNEQFF	TGTGCCAGCAGCTTAGAGGTTAGCAGAAGGGGCAATGAGCAGTTCTTC
TRBD1	TRBV27	TRBJ2-1	few	CASSSDRVFHNEQFF	TGTGCCAGCAGTTCCGACAGGGTTTTCCACAATGAGCAGTTCTTC
TRBD1	TRBV28	TRBJ2-7	NA	CASSFLGTDGVSYEQYF	TGTGCCAGCAGTTTCCTTGGGACAGACGGGGTCTCCTACGAGCAGTACTTC
NA	TRBV12-3/TRBV12-4	TRBJ2-3	NA	CASSPASDGTDTQYF	TGTGCCAGCAGTCCAGCTAGCGACGGCACAGATACGCAGTATTTT
NA	TRBV7-6	TRBJ1-1	NA	CASSLGMGGNTLAFF	TGTGCCAGCAGCTTAGGGATGGGGGGGAACACTTTAGCTTTCTTT
NA	TRBV29-1	TRBJ1-2	NA	CSGLMPEANYGYTF	TGCAGCGGGCTTATGCCAGAGGCTAACTATGGCTACACCTTC
NA	TRBV12-3/TRBV12-4	TRBJ2-3	many	CASSFGLDLDTQYF	TGTGCCAGCAGTTTCGGTCTCGATTTAGATACGCAGTATTTT
NA	TRBV6-5	TRBJ2-3	NA	CASSSPTDSQVTDTQYF	TGTGCCAGCAGTTCCCCGACAGATTCACAAGTCACAGATACGCAGTATTTT
TRBD1	TRBV19	TRBJ1-1	few	CASTARGGPNTEAFF	TGTGCCAGTACGGCCAGGGGGGGTCCGAACACTGAAGCTTTCTTT
TRBD2	TRBV7-8	TRBJ2-7	few	CASSLEFGGTLYEQYF	TGTGCCAGCAGCTTAGAATTCGGGGGGACCCTCTACGAGCAGTACTTC
NA	TRBV9	TRBJ2-7	few	CASGPGNEQYF	TGTGCCAGCGGCCCCGGGAACGAGCAGTACTTC
NA	TRBV12-3/TRBV12-4	TRBJ2-1	once	CASSLGRDFGTWSEQFF	TGTGCCAGCAGTTTAGGCAGGGACTTTGGGACTTGGAGTGAGCAGTTCTTC
TRBD2	TRBV4-2	TRBJ2-3	NA	CASSQVGTSGGASTDTQYF	TGTGCCAGCAGCCAAGTCGGGACTAGCGGGGGAGCTAGCACAGATACGCAGTATTTT
NA	TRBV29-1	TRBJ2-7	NA	CSVDSQNSYEQYF	TGCAGCGTTGACTCCCAGAACTCCTACGAGCAGTACTTC
TRBD2	TRBV27	TRBJ2-1	NA	CASSRPGLGRNSYNEQFF	TGTGCCAGCAGTAGGCCGGGACTAGGTCGTAACTCCTACAATGAGCAGTTCTTC
NA	TRBV4-1	TRBJ1-5	few	CASSQAVNQPQHF	TGCGCCAGCAGCCAAGCAGTTAATCAGCCCCAGCATTTT
TRBD2	TRBV7-9	TRBJ2-7	NA	CASSFARLAGVGTYEQYF	TGTGCCAGCAGCTTTGCAAGGCTAGCGGGAGTAGGGACCTACGAGCAGTACTTC
NA	TRBV29-1	TRBJ2-7	NA	CSVELGAYEQYF	TGCAGCGTTGAGCTTGGCGCCTACGAGCAGTACTTC
NA	TRBV10-3	TRBJ2-5	NA	CAISDGGTYPLGTQPETQYF	TGTGCCATCAGTGATGGAGGGACTTACCCATTGGGGACCCAGCCCGAGACCCAGTACTTC
TRBD1	TRBV7-6	TRBJ2-2	many	CASSPGTENTGELFF	TGTGCCAGCAGCCCCGGGACAGAAAACACCGGGGAGCTGTTTTTT
NA	TRBV2	TRBJ2-1	NA	CASSVYNDRFGNEQFF	TGTGCCAGCAGTGTTTATAACGACCGTTTTGGGAATGAGCAGTTCTTC
NA	TRBV7-3	TRBJ2-2	few	CASSKANTGELFF	TGTGCCAGCAGCAAAGCCAACACCGGGGAGCTGTTTTTT
TRBD2	TRBV7-3	TRBJ2-5	few	CASSLAGGPEETQYF	TGTGCCAGCAGCTTAGCGGGGGGGCCTGAGGAGACCCAGTACTTC
NA	TRBV27	TRBJ2-1	NA	CASSYGVSYNEQFF	TGTGCCAGCAGTTACGGGGTGTCCTACAATGAGCAGTTCTTC
TRBD1	TRBV11-3	TRBJ2-1	few	CASSLDPRTGEDEQFF	TGTGCCAGCAGCTTAGATCCCCGGACAGGGGAAGATGAGCAGTTCTTC
NA	TRBV7-4	TRBJ2-2	NA	CASSFGSNTGELFF	TGTGCCAGCAGCTTCGGGTCAAACACCGGGGAGCTGTTTTTT
NA	TRBV27	TRBJ1-1	NA	CASSLSSVLNTEAFF	TGTGCCAGCAGTTTATCGTCAGTCTTGAACACTGAAGCTTTCTTT
TRBD1	TRBV4-1	TRBJ2-7	few	CASSRTGGTYEQYF	TGCGCCAGCAGCCGTACAGGGGGCACCTACGAGCAGTACTTC
NA	TRBV12-3/TRBV12-4	TRBJ1-1	few	CASRPGGANTEAFF	TGTGCCAGCAGACCGGGGGGGGCGAACACTGAAGCTTTCTTT
NA	TRBV10-3	TRBJ2-5	few	CAISENLGDQYF	TGTGCCATCAGTGAGAACTTGGGGGACCAGTACTTC
NA	TRBV7-8	TRBJ2-2	NA	CASSPQWLGEKTGELFF	TGTGCCAGCAGCCCGCAGTGGTTGGGGGAGAAAACAGGGGAGCTGTTTTTT
TRBD2	TRBV27	TRBJ2-7	NA	CASSAGLAESYEQYF	TGTGCCAGCAGCGCCGGACTAGCGGAATCCTACGAGCAGTACTTC
TRBD1	TRBV12-3/TRBV12-4	TRBJ2-3	NA	CASSRDRAADTQYF	TGTGCCAGCAGCCGGGACAGGGCGGCAGATACGCAGTATTTT
NA	TRBV6-1	TRBJ2-7	NA	CASTGTLIYEQYF	TGTGCCAGCACCGGGACACTAATTTACGAGCAGTACTTC
NA	TRBV11-1	TRBJ1-1	once	CASSPPGVTEAFF	TGTGCCAGCAGCCCCCCCGGGGTCACTGAAGCTTTCTTT
NA	TRBV27	TRBJ2-3	few	CASRGADTQYF	TGTGCCAGCCGGGGCGCCGATACGCAGTATTTT
NA	TRBV7-9	TRBJ2-7	NA	CASSQGVNEQYF	TGTGCCAGCAGCCAAGGAGTGAACGAGCAGTACTTC
NA	TRBV12-3/TRBV12-4	TRBJ2-7	NA	CASSNFSSYEQYF	TGTGCCAGCAGTAACTTTAGCAGCTACGAGCAGTACTTC
NA	TRBV4-2	TRBJ2-2	few	CASSQGQNTGELFF	TGTGCCAGCAGCCAAGGACAGAACACCGGGGAGCTGTTTTTT
NA	TRBV7-2	TRBJ2-1	many	CASSLRGEQFF	TGTGCCAGCAGCTTGAGGGGTGAGCAGTTCTTC
TRBD2	TRBV6-5	TRBJ2-1	few	CASSYSKQRTSGPSSYNEQFF	TGTGCCAGCAGTTACTCGAAACAACGGACTAGCGGGCCGAGCTCCTACAATGAGCAGTTCTTC
TRBD2	TRBV27	TRBJ2-7	NA	CASSLIAGEFYEQYF	TGTGCCAGCAGTTTAATAGCGGGGGAATTCTACGAGCAGTACTTC
NA	TRBV11-2	TRBJ2-2	NA	CASSFGSLAVYTGELFF	TGTGCCAGCAGCTTTGGCTCGCTAGCAGTTTACACCGGGGAGCTGTTTTTT
NA	TRBV27	TRBJ2-5	NA	CASSFSRARSLRQTQYF	TGTGCCAGCAGCTTTTCCAGGGCACGATCACTCCGTCAGACCCAGTACTTC
NA	TRBV12-3/TRBV12-4	TRBJ2-2	few	CASSSSANTGELFF	TGTGCCAGCAGTTCTTCCGCGAACACCGGGGAGCTGTTTTTT
NA	TRBV14	TRBJ2-1	few	CASSQDRGGNEQFF	TGTGCCAGCAGCCAAGACAGGGGTGGCAATGAGCAGTTCTTC